This T cell receptor (beta chain) was sequenced for a study of CD8 T cells in Susac syndrome. V trimming: 7 bases; J trimming: 1 base; junction bases outside the gene matches: 6. The germline V gene has CDR1 SEHNR and CDR2 FQNEAQ (reference sequence). The CDR3 totals 16 residues. It was with random hexamers that about 0.45 to 1 ug RNA was reverse transcribed. TCRdb reprocessed the immunoSEQ multiplex PCR reads via MiXCR and lists one record per CDR3 protein. The data hold roughly 200,000 distinct CDR3 sequences, with approximately 94% observed a single time. The receptor's source is a human donor in good health. Sequenced: CD4+ T cells from PBMCs. The V call is TRBV7-9, the J call TRBJ2-6; 8 bases are a match to TRBD1. CDR3 in amino acids: CASNAGQGSGANVLTF. Here the CDR3 DNA reads TGTGCCAGCAACGCTGGACAGGGTTCTGGGGCCAACGTCCTGACTTTC.